Detailed here is one T cell receptor (beta chain). Its antigen is unidentified. The entry originates in a study of T cell responses to AZD1222 COVID-19 vaccine. Study outcomes and limitations: The study found Spike-specific TCR breadth and depth rose after two AZD1222 doses. Donors skewed white British and female; clonal diversity was possibly underestimated. Researchers report vaccine-associated CD4 TCRs spanning spike, with dominance at 160-218 and 743-854.

Pooled samples include second doses given at about 4 or 12 weeks. Here immunoSEQ multiplex PCR was the method, and the copy in TCRdb shows in-frame clones only, minus some. Among around 87,000 clones listed, approximately 90% were seen once. The germline V gene has CDR1 KGHSH and CDR2 LQKENI. The V gene end was trimmed by 3 bases and the J gene end by 2 bases; junction bases not matched to a gene: 3. CDR3 length: 14 amino acids. The sequenced sample was peripheral blood, obtained 28 days after the second AZD1222 dose. The rearrangement joins TRBV18 to TRBJ2-7, with 8 bases that match TRBD1. This receptor was obtained from an adult who received the AZD1222 COVID-19 vaccine. The CDR3, as DNA: TGTGCCAGCTCACCCCAGGGGGCCCCCTACGAGCAGTACTTC. Its protein is CASSPQGAPYEQYF.